The next 22 T cell receptor beta chains were all read from a single sample in a study of STAT5B mutations in CD4+ large granular lymphocyte leukemia. The data were produced by immunoSEQ multiplex PCR, yet TCRdb's version contains in-frame clones alone and is incomplete. The sample consists of tens of thousands of clones, around 80% of them appearing once. The sequenced material came from CD4+ T cells from blood buffy coats. These receptors were collected from a human donor in good health.

The V gene is TRBV11-3, the J gene TRBJ2-5; the D is unclear. The CDR3 is 15 residues long. Germline-derived CDR1 and CDR2 are SGHNT and YENEEA. Trimming stripped 2 bases from V and 5 bases from J, with 15 bases between. The CDR3 is CASSLLVAVGETQYF. The CDR3 DNA reads as TGTGCCAGCAGCTTATTGGTAGCAGTGGGCGAGACCCAGTACTTC.

This chain uses TRBV5-6 with TRBJ2-3; D not certain. V was trimmed by 4 bases and J by 3 bases, leaving 9 bases between them. Germline CDR1 and CDR2: SGHDT and YYEEEE. This CDR3 is 13 amino acids long. The chain's CDR3 is CASSTLLTDTQYF. The CDR3 region has the DNA TGTGCCAGCAGCACCCTGCTGACAGATACGCAGTATTTT.

J is TRBJ2-5 and V is TRBV13; 16 nucleotides align to TRBD2. Trimming removed 5 bases from V and 5 bases from J; junction bases left unmatched: 2. CDR1 is PRHDT, CDR2 FYEKMQ, per germline (reference sequence). The CDR3 is 15 residues long. CDR3 region: CASSRGLAGGETQYF. In DNA, the CDR3 is TGTGCCAGCAGCCGGGGACTAGCGGGAGGGGAGACCCAGTACTTC.

V usage is TRBV11-3 and J usage is TRBJ2-5, with a tentative D call TRBD1 (6 bases). Germline-derived CDR1 and CDR2 are SGHNT and YENEEA. V lost 5 bases and J 3 bases, leaving 10 bases between the germline ends. There are 13 residues in the CDR3. CDR3 bases: TGTGCCAGCAGCCAAGAGGGGGAAGAGACCCAGTACTTC. Encoded protein: CASSQEGEETQYF.

The chain uses TRBV7-8 and TRBJ1-1; tentative D call: TRBD1 (5 bases). CDR3 length: 18 amino acids. Germline loops: CDR1 SGHVS, CDR2 FQNEAQ. V lost 5 bases to trimming and J lost 2 bases, with 24 bases between them. Here the CDR3 DNA reads TGTGCCAGCAGCCCTAGCTTGATGGTGACAGAAAAAAACACTGAAGCTTTCTTT. Amino acids: CASSPSLMVTEKNTEAFF. The whole variable domain, remainder taken from reference TRBV7-8 and TRBJ1-1, is GAGVSQSPRYKVAKRGQDVALRCDPISGHVSLFWYQQALGQGPEFLTYFQNEAQLDKSGLPSDRFFAERPEGSVSTLKIQRTQQEDSAVYLCASSPSLMVTEKNTEAFFGQGTRLTVV.

J is TRBJ1-2 and V is TRBV7-8, with D tentatively TRBD1 (5 bases). Per germline, CDR1 SGHVS and CDR2 FQNEAQ. There are 15 residues in the CDR3. V lost 2 bases and J lost 6, with 16 bases in between. CDR3: CASSLRRARGDGYTF. The CDR3 DNA reads TGTGCCAGCAGCTTAAGGCGGGCACGAGGGGATGGCTACACCTTC.

The J gene is TRBJ2-6, the V gene TRBV7-2; no firm D call. V lost 1 base and J 2 bases, leaving 9 bases between the germline ends. Germline CDR1 reads SGHTA; CDR2 reads FQGNSA. The CDR3 runs 16 residues. Here the CDR3 reads CASSLGRRPGANVLTF. As DNA, the CDR3 is TGTGCCAGCAGCTTAGGTCGCAGACCTGGGGCCAACGTCCTGACTTTC.

The rearrangement uses TRBV27 and TRBJ2-1; TRBD1 aligns across 8 bases. CDR1 is MNHEY and CDR2 is SMNVEV in the germline V gene (reference sequence). The length of the CDR3 is 13 residues. With 3 bases clipped from V and 7 bases from J, the junction kept 2 bases outside the gene matches. Written as DNA, the CDR3 is TGTGCCAGCAGTTTCTGGACAGGGAATGAGCAGTTCTTC. Amino acid sequence: CASSFWTGNEQFF.

The rearrangement joins TRBV5-1 to TRBJ1-6, with 11 positions matching TRBD1. V lost 3 bases to trimming and J lost 8 bases; unmatched junction nucleotides: 7. Germline CDR1 SGHRS, CDR2 YFSETQ. The CDR3 runs to 16 residues. CDR3 coding DNA: TGCGCCAGCAGCTCGGACAGGGGGCTTAGGGATTCACCCCTCCACTTT. This sequence encodes CASSSDRGLRDSPLHF.

The chain combines TRBV29-1 with TRBJ2-7; a weak D match, TRBD2 (5 bases). Germline-derived CDR1 and CDR2 are SQVTM and ANQGSEA. This CDR3 comprises 14 residues. V lost 5 bases, J lost 7 bases, and 21 bases lay in between. CDR3 bases: TGCAGCGTTCGCGGTGGCGGTCAGACGGGGGAGCAGTACTTC. Amino acid sequence: CSVRGGGQTGEQYF.

This chain connects TRBV10-3 to TRBJ2-5, with D perhaps TRBD2 (6 bases). The CDR3 extends over 11 amino acids. Trimming stripped 8 bases from V and 5 bases from J, with 9 bases between. Per the germline V gene, CDR1 is ENHRY and CDR2 is SYGVKD. The CDR3 DNA reads as TGTGCCATCGGTGGAGGGGAGACCCAGTACTTC. Its translation is CAIGGGETQYF.

This clone was recorded once. This rearrangement joins TRBV2 to TRBJ2-5, with 10 bases matching TRBD1. Germline trimming cut 6 bases from V and 4 bases from J; bases unmatched to any gene: 17. This CDR3 has 18 residues. CDR1 SNHLY and CDR2 FYNNEI come from the germline V gene. The CDR3 protein is CASRRTGGSREGGETQYF. In DNA, the CDR3 is TGTGCCAGCAGGAGGACAGGGGGATCACGGGAGGGAGGAGAGACCCAGTACTTC.

This clone occurred once. The chain links TRBV5-5 to TRBJ2-7; 10 bases are a match to TRBD1. Trimming at V came to 4 bases and at J to 2 bases, leaving 6 bases not matched to a gene. This CDR3 region has 15 residues. Germline CDR1 reads SGHKS; CDR2 reads YYEKEE (reference sequence). Written as DNA, the CDR3 is TGTGCCAGCAGCGAAGGACAGGGGGAGGCCTACGAGCAGTACTTC. It specifies CASSEGQGEAYEQYF. The full variable domain, in which reference TRBV5-5 and TRBJ2-7 provide the parts outside the CDR3, is DAGVTQSPTHLIKTRGQQVTLRCSPISGHKSVSWYQQVLGQGPQFIFQYYEKEERGRGNFPDRFSARQFPNYSSELNVNALLLGDSALYLCASSEGQGEAYEQYFGPGTRLTVT.

The chain recombines TRBV6-5 with TRBJ2-1; unclear D gene. V was trimmed by 6 bases and J by 7 bases, leaving 16 bases between them. Germline CDR1 MNHEY, CDR2 SVGAGI. CDR3 length: 14 residues. CDR3 sequence reads: CASRSRPVGNEQFF. CDR3 nucleotides: TGTGCCAGCAGATCCCGGCCGGTTGGGAATGAGCAGTTCTTC.

This clone was detected a few times. J is TRBJ1-3 and V is TRBV6-5; D unresolved. Deletions cut 6 bases from V and 0 bases from J, with 3 bases between. This CDR3 comprises 12 residues. Germline V gene lookup returns CDR1 MNHEY and CDR2 SVGAGI. This chain's CDR3 is CASRTSGNTIYF. CDR3 DNA: TGTGCCAGCAGGACCTCTGGAAACACCATATATTTT.

The CDR3 nucleotides are TGTGCCAGCAGCTTAGCCAGGTGGCAGGGGGCAAACTATGGCTACACCTTC. Protein product: CASSLARWQGANYGYTF. This chain joins TRBV11-2 and TRBJ1-2; 8 nucleotides line up with TRBD1. Looked up from germline, CDR1 is SGHAT and CDR2 is FQNNGV. CDR3 length: 17 amino acids. The J segment lost 2 bases and the V segment lost 1 base, leaving 9 bases of the junction unmatched.

This chain links TRBV5-8 with TRBJ1-5, with D possibly TRBD1 on 6 matching bases. This CDR3 has 14 residues. The V end lost 3 bases, the J end lost 9 bases, and 16 bases lay between the germline ends. The germline gives CDR1 SGHTS, CDR2 YDEGEE. CDR3 DNA sequence: TGTGCCAGCAGCTCCCAGGGGTCCAGCAGGCCCCAGCATTTT. This encodes CASSSQGSSRPQHF.

The chain is built from TRBV5-1 and TRBJ2-3, with a weak D call TRBD1 (5 bases). The V gene lost 4 bases and the J gene lost 1 base, with 22 bases spanning the gap. This CDR3 region has 18 residues. Germline CDR1 is SGHRS and CDR2 is YFSETQ. The CDR3 here is CASSLGGRVPAGTDTQYF. In DNA, the CDR3 is TGCGCCAGCAGCCTTGGCGGCAGGGTACCCGCCGGCACAGATACGCAGTATTTT.

The chain uses TRBV11-2 and TRBJ2-5, with 7 nucleotides matching TRBD2. V lost 1 base to trimming and J lost 1 base; unmatched junction nucleotides: 3. From germline, CDR1 is SGHAT and CDR2 FQNNGV. CDR3 length: 15 residues. CDR3 sequence: CASSLGERGQETQYF. CDR3 DNA: TGTGCCAGCAGCTTAGGGGAGCGGGGCCAAGAGACCCAGTACTTC.

The chain is built from TRBV6-5 and TRBJ2-7; 12 bases agree with TRBD2. Germline loops: CDR1 MNHEY, CDR2 SVGAGI. The CDR3 is 16 amino acids. With 3 bases clipped from V and 4 bases from J, the junction kept 7 bases outside the gene matches. CDR3 protein: CASSYNLLAGGYEQYF. The DNA of the CDR3 is TGTGCCAGCAGTTATAACCTTCTAGCGGGAGGGTACGAGCAGTACTTC.

The CDR3 is CASSFTPPDTQYF. In DNA, the CDR3 is TGTGCCAGCAGCTTCACCCCGCCAGATACGCAGTATTTT. V is TRBV7-8 and J is TRBJ2-3; D gene ambiguous. V was trimmed by 3 bases and J by 4 bases, leaving 8 bases between them. CDR1 and CDR2 from the germline V gene are SGHVS and FQNEAQ. This CDR3 contains 13 residues.

This chain joins TRBV28 and TRBJ2-7; 10 bases are a match to TRBD2. Germline V gene lookup returns CDR1 MDHEN and CDR2 SYDVKM. The CDR3 sequence is 15 residues long. Losses at the gene ends were 3 bases for V and 6 bases for J; bases not matched to a gene: 8. CDR3 sequence: CASSFPTSGKREQYF. Written as DNA, the CDR3 is TGTGCCAGCAGTTTTCCCACTAGCGGGAAACGCGAGCAGTACTTC.